A selection of T cell receptor beta chains follows, all from one sample in a study of cytomegalovirus exposure and HLA in healthy donors. Produced via immunoSEQ multiplex PCR; TCRdb's table is partial and in-frame only. This table holds 95,000 to 100,000 clones, over 60% found once. The sequenced sample was PBMCs. Source of these receptors: a female donor in good health and CMV-seronegative. CDR3s include the opening cysteine and the closing phenylalanine or tryptophan. The D gene is left open where the match is weak. Size is omitted from some rows. Given values are once, few, many or a class for expanded clones.

d_gene	abundance	v_gene	j_gene	CDR3nt	CDR3aa
NA	NA	TRBV19	TRBJ2-2	TGTGCCAGTAATTCGGGAGCGAACACCGGGGAGCTGTTTTTT	CASNSGANTGELFF
NA	once	TRBV6-5	TRBJ2-3	TGTGCCAGCAGCTCCCTGGGGACTAGCACAGATACGCAGTATTTT	CASSSLGTSTDTQYF
NA	NA	TRBV6-6	TRBJ2-7	TGTGCCAGCGGGGAGTACTACGAGCAGTACTTC	CASGEYYEQYF
NA	NA	TRBV9	TRBJ2-3	TGTGCCAGCAGCGTCTCCCCAGGGCAGCGATGGGGCACAGATACGCAGTATTTT	CASSVSPGQRWGTDTQYF
TRBD2	NA	TRBV5-1	TRBJ2-5	TGCGCCAGCAGCTTGGCTCTCAGGCTCTCCGGGAGACTAGCGGGAGAGCAAGAGACCCAGTACTTC	CASSLALRLSGRLAGEQETQYF
TRBD1	few	TRBV14	TRBJ2-5	TGTGCCAGCAGCCCCGGACAGGCCTGGGTAAAGACCCAGTACTTC	CASSPGQAWVKTQYF
TRBD1	NA	TRBV7-9	TRBJ2-1	TGTGCCAGCAGCGACCGGGACAGGGCCGGCAATGAGCAGTTCTTC	CASSDRDRAGNEQFF
NA	NA	TRBV19	TRBJ2-7	TGTGCCAGTAGTATAGAAGATGCGGGGATTATTAGCGAGCAGTACTTC	CASSIEDAGIISEQYF
NA	NA	TRBV28	TRBJ1-5	TGTGCCAGCCGGAAGAGCGCAGGGCCCAATCAGCCCCAGCATTTT	CASRKSAGPNQPQHF
NA	NA	TRBV7-7	TRBJ2-1	TGTGCTAGCAGCTTAGACAGGCTGAATGAGCAGTTCTTC	CASSLDRLNEQFF
NA	once	TRBV27	TRBJ1-6	TGTGCCAGCAGTTTATCCCCCTCCGGACACGAGTATAATTCACCCCTCCACTTT	CASSLSPSGHEYNSPLHF
NA	NA	TRBV6-1	TRBJ1-1	TGTGCCAGCAGGGGGGGGCTGGGGGGAGGCACTGAAGCTTTCTTT	CASRGGLGGGTEAFF
TRBD1	NA	TRBV30	TRBJ1-5	TGTGCCTGGACTTTGGAGGGACAGGGGGCCAATCAGCCCCAGCATTTT	CAWTLEGQGANQPQHF
TRBD2	NA	TRBV9	TRBJ2-7	TGTGCCAGCAGCGTAGCCGGGACTAGCGTAACCTACGAGCAGTACTTC	CASSVAGTSVTYEQYF
TRBD2	few	TRBV7-2	TRBJ2-1	TGTGCCAGCAGCTTAGGGGGACTAGCGGGAGTGGATGAGCAGTTCTTC	CASSLGGLAGVDEQFF
TRBD1	NA	TRBV9	TRBJ1-2	TGTGCCAGCGGCGGACAGGTGCACAACGATGGCTACACCTTC	CASGGQVHNDGYTF
TRBD2	NA	TRBV7-2	TRBJ2-3	TGTGCCAGCAGCTCCTTGACTAGCGGGAGGGCAGATACGCAGTATTTT	CASSSLTSGRADTQYF
TRBD1	NA	TRBV9	TRBJ1-3	TGTGCCAGCAGCACTCGACAGGGGGTAGGAAACACCATATATTTT	CASSTRQGVGNTIYF
NA	NA	TRBV18	TRBJ1-5	TGTGCCAGCTCACTCACCGGGACATTTCTTCAGCCCCAGCATTTT	CASSLTGTFLQPQHF
TRBD2	few	TRBV7-2	TRBJ2-3	TGTGCCAGCAGCCTCGGACTAGCGGGAGGGAGGACAGATACGCAGTATTTT	CASSLGLAGGRTDTQYF
TRBD2	NA	TRBV10-3	TRBJ2-7	TGTGCCATCAGTGGCCGGGACTACTCCTACGAGCAGTACTTC	CAISGRDYSYEQYF
TRBD2	NA	TRBV11-1	TRBJ2-2	TGTGCCAGCAGCTTACCGATGACTAGCGGGAGCTCCTCCGGGGAGCTGTTTTTT	CASSLPMTSGSSSGELFF
NA	NA	TRBV7-9	TRBJ2-3	TGTTCCAGCAGCTCTGTAGGGGGAATCGACACAGATACGCAGTATTTT	CSSSSVGGIDTDTQYF
NA	few	TRBV5-1	TRBJ2-4	TGCGCCAGCAGACAGGGAAACATTCAGTACTTC	CASRQGNIQYF
NA	once	TRBV18	TRBJ1-2	TGTGCCAGCTCCCAAGCGGGACAAAACTATGGCTACACCTTC	CASSQAGQNYGYTF
NA	NA	TRBV12-5	TRBJ2-5	TGTGCTAGTGGTTTGGCGGACGGAGGTCCCCTATCCAAAACACTGGACGGCCAAGAGACCCAGTACTTC	CASGLADGGPLSKTLDGQETQYF
NA	NA	TRBV6-1	TRBJ1-6	TGTGCCAGCCTCGGACAGTTTAATTCACCCCTCCACTTT	CASLGQFNSPLHF
NA	NA	TRBV6-4	TRBJ1-2	TGTGCCAGCAGTGTTCAAGGAGGCGCCAACTATGGCTACACCTTC	CASSVQGGANYGYTF
TRBD1	NA	TRBV5-1	TRBJ2-1	TGCGCCAGCAGCGCCGGGACAGGGGGCTACAATGAGCAGTTCTTC	CASSAGTGGYNEQFF
NA	NA	TRBV10-3	TRBJ1-1	TGTGCCATCAGTGAGCGGGATTTGAACACTGAAGCTTTCTTT	CAISERDLNTEAFF
NA	NA	TRBV29-1	TRBJ1-2	TGCAGCGCCATCCCGCTGCGGCAGAACTATGGCTACACCTTC	CSAIPLRQNYGYTF
NA	few	TRBV14	TRBJ2-6	TGTGCCAGCAGCCAAGTCGCAGGCTCTGGGGCCAACGTCCTGACTTTC	CASSQVAGSGANVLTF
NA	NA	TRBV13	TRBJ2-7	TGTGCCAGCAGCTTATCAACTAGGGCTAGCTACGAGCAGTACTTC	CASSLSTRASYEQYF
TRBD1	NA	TRBV7-3	TRBJ2-1	TGTGCCAGCAGCTTTATGGGACAGAGCTCCTACAATGAGCAGTTCTTC	CASSFMGQSSYNEQFF
TRBD2	NA	TRBV7-9	TRBJ2-3	TGTGCCAGCAGTCCTAAGGAGTTGGGGACTATCCGCACAGATACGCAGTATTTT	CASSPKELGTIRTDTQYF
NA	NA	TRBV7-9	TRBJ1-1	TGTGCCAGCAGCTCTCCGGGATTCCCTTTGAACACTGAAGCTTTCTTT	CASSSPGFPLNTEAFF
NA	NA	TRBV7-3	TRBJ1-1	TGTGCCAGCAGCTCACAGGGATTTTACACTGAAGCTTTCTTT	CASSSQGFYTEAFF
TRBD2	NA	TRBV27	TRBJ2-1	TGTGCCAGCAGTTTCGCCCCTAGCGGGACTCGAGCCTACAATGAGCAGTTCTTC	CASSFAPSGTRAYNEQFF
TRBD2	NA	TRBV7-3	TRBJ2-2	TGTGCCAGCAGAACTAGCGGGGCTCCTGGGACCGGGGAGCTGTTTTTT	CASRTSGAPGTGELFF
NA	NA	TRBV6-1	TRBJ1-2	TGTGCCAGCAGTGAAGCTTACCGGGAGGACTTCTATGGCTACACCTTC	CASSEAYREDFYGYTF
TRBD2	few	TRBV7-9	TRBJ2-7	TGTGCCAGCAGTCTGACTAGCGGGAGCTACGAGCAGTACTTC	CASSLTSGSYEQYF
NA	NA	TRBV27	TRBJ2-7	TGTGCCAGCAGTTTCAGGTATACAGGCTTGAGCTACGAGCAGTACTTC	CASSFRYTGLSYEQYF
NA	NA	TRBV9	TRBJ2-2	TGTGCCAGCAGCGGAAGCATGCGCACCGGGGAGCTGTTTTTT	CASSGSMRTGELFF